These 10 T cell receptor beta chains originate from one sample sequenced in a study of CD4 T cells in relation to SARS-CoV-2 and coronaviruses. TCRdb's table, derived via immunoSEQ multiplex PCR, lists solely in-frame clones and lacks some. The sample has 30,000 to 45,000 clones; under 85% are singletons. For these receptors, no antigen is known. Source material: memory CD4+ T cells from PBMCs, cultured in vitro. These TCRs come from an adult with COVID-19.

This clone was found once. CDR3 coding DNA: TGTGCCATCAGTGATCCGGGCAATCAGCCCCAGCATTTT. It specifies CAISDPGNQPQHF. The J gene is TRBJ1-5, the V gene TRBV10-3; D not certain. The CDR3 length is 13 residues. Looked up from germline, CDR1 is ENHRY and CDR2 is SYGVKD. The germline V and J ends were trimmed by 3 bases and 2 bases, with 5 bases remaining between them.

This clone turned up a few times. The chain carries TRBV28 and TRBJ2-7, with 7 bases aligning to TRBD1. In germline, CDR1 is MDHEN, CDR2 SYDVKM. CDR3 length: 13 amino acids. With 8 bases clipped from V and 2 bases from J, the junction kept 6 bases outside the gene matches. For the CDR3, the DNA is TGTGCCAGCCGGACTGGGACAGCCTACGAGCAGTACTTC. Amino acid sequence: CASRTGTAYEQYF.

The CDR3 DNA reads TGTGCCAGCAGCTCCTCGAGGGGACAGAATGAGCAGTTCTTC. Protein sequence: CASSSSRGQNEQFF. This chain joins TRBV6-6 and TRBJ2-1; 7 bases match TRBD1. Looked up from germline, CDR1 is MNHNY and CDR2 is SVGAGI (reference sequence). V shed 6 bases, J shed 7 bases, and the junction held 9 bases outside the gene matches. The CDR3 has 14 amino acids.

This rearrangement joins TRBV28 to TRBJ2-2; possible D gene TRBD1, 6 bases. V gave up 4 bases and J gave up 7 bases, with 10 bases separating them. The CDR3 consists of 13 residues. Germline-derived CDR1 and CDR2 are MDHEN and SYDVKM. As DNA, the CDR3 is TGTGCCAGCAGTTACAGGGCTGACGGGGAGCTGTTTTTT. It yields the protein CASSYRADGELFF.

This clone was seen more than once but under ten times. The chain joins TRBV5-1 to TRBJ1-5, with D maybe TRBD1 (6 bases). Trimming left V 4 bases short and J 6 bases short, with 14 bases between. CDR3 size: 14 residues. CDR1 SGHRS and CDR2 YFSETQ come from the germline V gene. CDR3 DNA: TGCGCCAGCAGCCCGGGGACCAGGGGTCAGCCCCAGCATTTT. Translated: CASSPGTRGQPQHF.

In its sample, this clone ranks as hyperexpanded (1% or more). The rearrangement joins TRBV7-2 to TRBJ2-1, with 7 nucleotides matching TRBD1. V was pared by 2 bases and J by 14 bases, with 12 bases of the junction left unmatched. Germline V gene sequence: CDR1 SGHTA, CDR2 FQGNSA. The CDR3 consists of 14 residues. The CDR3 DNA reads TGTGCCAGCAGCTTAACCCGTGACAGGGCTTTTAAGTTCTTC. This gives the protein CASSLTRDRAFKFF.

The chain carries TRBV5-8 and TRBJ2-3; D gene uncertain. The CDR3 has 14 amino acids. Germline V gene data show CDR1 as SGHTS and CDR2 as YDEGEE. The V and J ends lost 0 bases and 0 bases respectively, with 5 bases between them. The CDR3: CASSLAYSTDTQYF. The CDR3 nucleotides are TGTGCCAGCAGCTTGGCCTACAGCACAGATACGCAGTATTTT.

This clone turned up a few times. As DNA, the CDR3 is TGTGCCAGCAGTCCTCGACGAACAGATACGCAGTATTTT. It translates to CASSPRRTDTQYF. The rearrangement joins TRBV28 to TRBJ2-3; unclear D gene. This CDR3 has 13 residues. V lost 5 bases and J lost 3, with 9 bases in between. Germline CDR1 reads MDHEN; CDR2 reads SYDVKM.

The rearrangement uses TRBV9 and TRBJ1-1, with 9 positions matching TRBD1. Per germline, CDR1 SGDLS and CDR2 YYNGEE. This CDR3 has 13 amino acids. V shed 5 bases, J shed 7 bases, and the junction held 6 bases outside the gene matches. The CDR3 bases are TGTGCCAGCAGTGAGAGGACAGGGGATGAAGCTTTCTTT. Residues: CASSERTGDEAFF.

The rearrangement links TRBV19 to TRBJ1-5; D unclear. The germline CDR1 and CDR2 sequences are LNHDA and SQIVND (reference sequence). V was pared by 1 base and J by 5 bases, with 12 bases between. The CDR3 spans 15 residues. CDR3 sequence (DNA): TGTGCCAGTAGTATAGCGACCTTGGAAGATCAGCCCCAGCATTTT. Its protein product is CASSIATLEDQPQHF. Full variable domain (rest looked up from reference TRBV19 and TRBJ1-5): DGGITQSPKYLFRKEGQNVTLSCEQNLNHDAMYWYRQDPGQGLRLIYYSQIVNDFQKGDIAEGYSVSREKKESFPLTVTSAQKNPTAFYLCASSIATLEDQPQHFGDGTRLSIL.